This T cell receptor beta chain was captured in a study of early T cells in non-severe SARS-CoV-2 infection. TCRdb passed the 5' RACE reads through MiXCR, listing each CDR3 protein once. The sample holds some 80,000 distinct CDR3 sequences, about 13% seen once. The V gene lost 4 bases and the J gene lost 9 bases, with 12 bases spanning the gap. Germline CDR1 is MNHEY and CDR2 is SVGAGI. This CDR3 contains 12 residues. This clonotype was detected many times. Source material: whole blood. This TCR was recovered from an adult who was a healthcare worker with PCR-confirmed SARS-CoV-2 infection or an uninfected control (not recorded which). The J gene is TRBJ1-1, the V gene TRBV6-5, with D hard to call. CDR3 sequence (DNA): TGTGCCAGCAGTTCCCATACATCCAAAGCTTTCTTT. Encoded protein: CASSSHTSKAFF.